This record covers a single T cell receptor (beta chain). This entry belongs to a study of T cell changes during pregnancy in multiple sclerosis. Method: immunoSEQ multiplex PCR; TCRdb's copy keeps in-frame clones and lacks some. The repertoire holds about 44,000 clones, with approximately 88% as singletons. The sample here was CD4+ T cells from peripheral blood mononuclear cells, taken in the first trimester of pregnancy. This receptor was taken from a female donor with multiple sclerosis, enrolled in a pregnancy study.

Here the CDR3 reads CASSSLDQPQHF. The CDR3, as DNA: TGTGCCAGCAGTTCCCTCGATCAGCCCCAGCATTTT. This rearrangement joins TRBV6-6 to TRBJ1-5; D unclear. The V end was cut by 4 bases, the J end by 5 bases, with 6 bases between. Germline V CDR1 and CDR2: MNHNY, SVGAGI (reference sequence). The CDR3 is made up of 12 amino acids.